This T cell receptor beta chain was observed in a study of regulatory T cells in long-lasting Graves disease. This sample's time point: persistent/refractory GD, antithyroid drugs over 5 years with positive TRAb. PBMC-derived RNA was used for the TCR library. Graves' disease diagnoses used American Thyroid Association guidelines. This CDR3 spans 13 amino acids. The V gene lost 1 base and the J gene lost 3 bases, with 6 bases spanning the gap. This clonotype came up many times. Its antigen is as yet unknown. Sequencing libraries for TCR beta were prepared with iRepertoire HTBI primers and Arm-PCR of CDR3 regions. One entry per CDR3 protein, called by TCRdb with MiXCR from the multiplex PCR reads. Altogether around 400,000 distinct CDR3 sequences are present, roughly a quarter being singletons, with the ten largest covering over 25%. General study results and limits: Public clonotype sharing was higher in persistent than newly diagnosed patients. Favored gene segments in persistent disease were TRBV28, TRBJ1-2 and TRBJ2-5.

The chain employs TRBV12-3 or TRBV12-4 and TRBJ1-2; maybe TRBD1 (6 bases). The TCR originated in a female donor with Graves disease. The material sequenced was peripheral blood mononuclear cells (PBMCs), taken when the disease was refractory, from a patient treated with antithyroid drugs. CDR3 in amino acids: CASSLGTDYGYTF. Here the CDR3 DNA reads TGTGCCAGCAGTTTAGGGACAGACTATGGCTACACCTTC.